This record looks at one TCR beta chain sequence and its context. Its antigen is as yet unknown. Some clones are missing from TCRdb's copy, which holds only in-frame ones; the method was immunoSEQ multiplex PCR. Counted here are 150,000 to 200,000 clones, under 95% occurring once; the ten biggest clones make up about 4.6%. V dropped 4 bases and J dropped 5 bases, with 19 bases sitting between them. The CDR3 has 15 residues. Germline V gene data show CDR1 as SGHDT and CDR2 as YYEEEE. Combined were second doses at about 4 or about 12 weeks. These data originate in a study of T cell responses to AZD1222 COVID-19 vaccine. Study-level points and caveats: Donors, mostly white British, included more females; clonal diversity was possibly underestimated. It was only a handful of AZD1222 recipients who were seropositive at baseline.

The sample consisted of peripheral blood, taken 28 days after the second AZD1222 dose. This chain links TRBV5-6 with TRBJ2-7, with a tentative D call TRBD1 (7 bases). The source of this sequence is an adult who received the AZD1222 COVID-19 vaccine. CDR3 region: CASSGRDRSSHEQYF. The CDR3 DNA follows: TGTGCCAGCAGCGGGCGGGACAGATCCTCTCACGAGCAGTACTTC. The full variable domain, its missing parts supplied by reference TRBV5-6 and TRBJ2-7, is DAGVTQSPTHLIKTRGQQVTLRCSPKSGHDTVSWYQQALGQGPQFIFQYYEEEERQRGNFPDRFSGHQFPNYSSELNVNALLLGDSALYLCASSGRDRSSHEQYFGPGTRLTVT.